The entry below gives a single TCR beta chain sequence along with its context. V shed 5 bases, J shed 7 bases, and the junction held 17 bases outside the gene matches. The CDR3 contains 17 residues. The germline V gene encodes CDR1 LNHDA and CDR2 SQIVND (reference sequence). TCRdb's table, derived via immunoSEQ multiplex PCR, lists solely in-frame clones and lacks some. The table lists some 7,300 clones, around 74% of them singletons. This specimen belongs to a study of circulating tumor DNA in untreated peripheral T-cell lymphoma. The chain links TRBV19 to TRBJ1-5; TRBD1 agrees at 7 bases. The clonotype was recovered from a human donor with peripheral T-cell lymphoma. Sequenced: tumor tissue. The CDR3 sequence is CASSSFNPGGLGQPQHF. In DNA form, the CDR3 reads TGTGCCAGTAGTTCGTTTAATCCAGGGGGACTTGGGCAGCCCCAGCATTTT. Based on the CDR3 plus reference TRBV19 and TRBJ1-5, the full variable domain is DGGITQSPKYLFRKEGQNVTLSCEQNLNHDAMYWYRQDPGQGLRLIYYSQIVNDFQKGDIAEGYSVSREKKESFPLTVTSAQKNPTAFYLCASSSFNPGGLGQPQHFGDGTRLSIL.